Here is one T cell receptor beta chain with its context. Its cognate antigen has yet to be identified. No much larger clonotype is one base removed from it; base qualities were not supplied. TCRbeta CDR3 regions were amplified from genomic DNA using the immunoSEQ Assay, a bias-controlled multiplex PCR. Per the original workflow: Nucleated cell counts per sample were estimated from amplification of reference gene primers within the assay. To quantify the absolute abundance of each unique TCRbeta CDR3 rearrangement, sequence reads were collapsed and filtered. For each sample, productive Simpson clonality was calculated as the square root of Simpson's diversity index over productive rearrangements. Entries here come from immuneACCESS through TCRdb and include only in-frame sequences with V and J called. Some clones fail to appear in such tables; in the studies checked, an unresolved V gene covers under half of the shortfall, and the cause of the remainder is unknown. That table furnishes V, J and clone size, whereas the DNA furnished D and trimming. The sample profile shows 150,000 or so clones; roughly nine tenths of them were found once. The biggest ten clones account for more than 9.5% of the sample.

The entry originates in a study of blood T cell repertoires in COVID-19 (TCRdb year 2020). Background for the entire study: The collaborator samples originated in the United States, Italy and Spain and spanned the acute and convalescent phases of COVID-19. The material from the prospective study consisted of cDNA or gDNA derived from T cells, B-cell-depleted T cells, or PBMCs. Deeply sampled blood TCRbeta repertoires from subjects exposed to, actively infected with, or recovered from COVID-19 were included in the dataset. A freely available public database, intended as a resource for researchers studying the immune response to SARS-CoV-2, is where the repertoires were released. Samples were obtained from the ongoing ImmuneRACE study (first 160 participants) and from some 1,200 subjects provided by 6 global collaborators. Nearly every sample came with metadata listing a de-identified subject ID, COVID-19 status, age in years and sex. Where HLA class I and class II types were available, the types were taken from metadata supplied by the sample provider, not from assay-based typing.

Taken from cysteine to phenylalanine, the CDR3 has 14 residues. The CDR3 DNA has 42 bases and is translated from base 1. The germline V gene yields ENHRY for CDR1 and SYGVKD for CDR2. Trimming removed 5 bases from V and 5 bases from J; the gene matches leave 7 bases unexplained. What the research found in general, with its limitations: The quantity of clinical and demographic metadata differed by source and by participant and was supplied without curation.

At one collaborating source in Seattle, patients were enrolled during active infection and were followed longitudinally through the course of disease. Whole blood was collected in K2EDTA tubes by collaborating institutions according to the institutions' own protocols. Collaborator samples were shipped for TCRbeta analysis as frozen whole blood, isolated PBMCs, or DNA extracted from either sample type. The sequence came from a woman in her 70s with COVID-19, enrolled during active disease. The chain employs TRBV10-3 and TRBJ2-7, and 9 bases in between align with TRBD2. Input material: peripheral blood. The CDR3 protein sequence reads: CAISSTSGENEQYF. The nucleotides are TGTGCCATCAGTTCGACTAGCGGAGAGAACGAGCAGTACTTC.